In this sample, the clone carrying this T cell receptor beta chain turned up once. Its antigen is unknown. This entry belongs to a study of T cell responses to AZD1222 COVID-19 vaccine. Overall study results and limits: Donors were mostly white British, more females; clonal diversity possibly underestimated. With two AZD1222 doses given, Spike-specific TCR breadth and depth both rose. Sampling that yielded the repertoires occurred only after the peak T cell response.

Profiled with immunoSEQ multiplex PCR; TCRdb holds only in-frame clones, not every one. The sample yields 100,000 or so clones, 87% seen once. Between the trimmed V and J ends, which lost 9 bases and 4 bases, there was a span of 18 bases. Germline V gives CDR1 MNHNY, CDR2 SVGAGI (reference sequence). The CDR3 runs to 14 residues. The sequencing used peripheral blood, collected on day 0 of MenACWY control vaccination. The clonotype originates from an adult in good health. The chain recombines TRBV6-6 with TRBJ1-2; possibly TRBD1 for D (5 bases). As DNA, the CDR3 is TGTGCCAGTTGGGGCGTGGGCGCGGGCTATGGCTACACCTTC. It yields the protein CASWGVGAGYGYTF.